A single sample gave rise to the 27 T cell receptor beta chains below, sequenced in a study of cytomegalovirus exposure and HLA in healthy donors. Vbeta (60) and Jbeta (13) primers were used in the PCR. Method: immunoSEQ multiplex PCR; TCRdb's copy keeps in-frame clones and lacks some. The table lists 90,000 to 110,000 clones, around 15% of them singletons, with roughly 0.79% in the top ten. The sample was PBMCs. Receptor source: a female donor in good health and CMV-seronegative.

In its sample, this clone was seen a few times. This sequence joins TRBV10-2 and TRBJ2-7, with 9 positions matching TRBD2. V dropped 7 bases and J dropped 5; count of bases not matched to a gene: 15. The CDR3 is 16 amino acids. The germline V gene encodes CDR1 WSHSY and CDR2 SAAADI. CDR3 in DNA: TGCGCCAGCAAATTAGTTTTAGCGGGGGAGCGGAACGAGCAGTACTTC. Translating gives CASKLVLAGERNEQYF.

This clone was seen a handful of times. This chain joins TRBV7-9 and TRBJ1-1; D not certain. The V gene's germline CDR1 is SEHNR and CDR2 FQNEAQ (reference sequence). The germline V and J ends were trimmed by 5 bases and 7 bases, with 11 bases remaining between them. This CDR3 has 12 residues. CDR3 coding DNA: TGTGCCAGCAGCGCCGAGAAGCTTGAAGCTTTCTTT. Protein product: CASSAEKLEAFF.

This sequence joins TRBV7-2 and TRBJ2-7; weak D call: TRBD2 (5 bases). Germline values: CDR1 SGHTA, CDR2 FQGNSA. The CDR3 length is 14 residues. Trimming removed 1 base at V and 4 bases at J, with 11 bases between. In DNA form, the CDR3 reads TGTGCCAGCAGCTTAGGAATAGCGAATTACGAGCAGTACTTC. Translated, it gives CASSLGIANYEQYF.

This clone was counted once. The junction shows a germline mismatch at one end, possibly a read error. The DNA for the CDR3 is TGCGCCAGCAGCCAAGATGGGTACAGGGTAAGTTCAGCCCTCCACTTT. It yields the protein CASSQDGYRVSSALHF. The chain uses TRBV4-1 and TRBJ1-6; D is possibly TRBD1 (6 bases). The CDR3 loop spans 16 amino acids. Per the germline V gene, CDR1 is MGHRA and CDR2 is YSYEKL.

The chain has TRBV10-2 and TRBJ1-5, with D perhaps matching TRBD1 (5 bases). The CDR3 consists of 15 residues. Germline CDR1 WSHSY, CDR2 SAAADI. V lost 3 bases and J lost 5, with 14 bases in between. The CDR3, as DNA: TGCGCCAGCAGTGATGGGGCAGGTACGTATCAGCCCCAGCATTTT. Its translation is CASSDGAGTYQPQHF.

This clone was seen a handful of times. The V and J genes are TRBV7-2 and TRBJ2-7; D is uncertain. Germline V lookup: CDR1 SGHTA, CDR2 FQGNSA. CDR3 length: 14 amino acids. V was shortened by 2 bases and J by 3 bases, with 11 bases between the two germline ends. The CDR3 reads CASSLLQTDYEQYF. The DNA of the CDR3 is TGTGCCAGCAGCTTATTACAAACAGACTACGAGCAGTACTTC.

The chain uses TRBV6-6 and TRBJ1-4; 9 nucleotides agree with TRBD1. The CDR3 loop spans 16 amino acids. The germline gives CDR1 MNHNY, CDR2 SVGAGI (reference sequence). The V and J ends lost 6 bases and 5 bases, in that order; junction bases with no gene match: 10. The CDR3 sequence is CASRPFDRGLNEKLFF. The CDR3 region has the DNA TGTGCCAGCAGACCCTTCGACAGGGGGTTGAATGAAAAACTGTTTTTT.

The V gene is TRBV4-2, the J gene TRBJ2-1; possibly TRBD2 for D (5 bases). The V gene's germline CDR1 is LGHNA and CDR2 YNFKEQ. Deletions cut 4 bases from V and 0 bases from J, with 10 bases between. The CDR3 loop spans 15 amino acids. CDR3 protein: CASSRGLGSYNEQFF. In nucleotides, the CDR3 is TGTGCCAGCAGCCGAGGACTGGGCTCCTACAATGAGCAGTTCTTC.

This chain joins TRBV18 and TRBJ1-4, with 7 bases lining up with TRBD1. The germline V gene has CDR1 KGHSH and CDR2 LQKENI. V gave up 4 bases and J gave up 0 bases; unmatched junction bases: 11. This CDR3 is built from 18 residues. This CDR3 reads CASSQDRDIPPTNEKLFF. The DNA for the CDR3 is TGTGCCAGCTCACAAGACAGGGACATCCCGCCAACTAATGAAAAACTGTTTTTT.

This clone turned up a few times. CDR3 nucleotides: TGCGCCAGCAGCTTCGGGACTAGCGGGCGCACAGATACGCAGTATTTT. As protein: CASSFGTSGRTDTQYF. The rearrangement uses TRBV5-1 and TRBJ2-3, with 12 positions matching TRBD2. V lost 2 bases and J lost 1; bases outside the gene matches: 2. The CDR3 extends over 16 amino acids. The germline gives CDR1 SGHRS, CDR2 YFSETQ.

The rearrangement links TRBV28 to TRBJ1-5; 7 bases are a match to TRBD1. Trimming cost V 3 bases and J 6 bases; bases outside gene matches: 8. Germline V gene data show CDR1 as MDHEN and CDR2 as SYDVKM. The CDR3 has 15 residues. CDR3 sequence: CASSFDRALGQPQHF. Written as DNA, the CDR3 is TGTGCCAGCAGTTTCGACAGGGCCTTGGGTCAGCCCCAGCATTTT.

V and J are TRBV5-1 and TRBJ2-7, with TRBD1 identical over 7 bases. Germline CDR1 and CDR2: SGHRS and YFSETQ. The trim removed 2 bases at V and 1 base at J, leaving 6 bases unmatched. The CDR3 is made up of 15 amino acids. The CDR3 sequence: CASSLLQGVSYEQYF. The DNA for the CDR3 is TGCGCCAGCAGCTTACTGCAGGGGGTTTCCTACGAGCAGTACTTC.

This clone has more than one count but fewer than ten. This chain uses TRBV12-5 with TRBJ2-3; TRBD1 aligns across 9 bases. CDR1 is LGHNT, CDR2 FRNRAP, per germline. This CDR3 has 16 residues. V was clipped by 5 bases and J by 2 bases; unmatched bases: 8. CDR3: CASGHPGTGNTDTQYF. The CDR3 DNA follows: TGTGCTAGTGGTCATCCCGGGACAGGGAACACAGATACGCAGTATTTT.

This clone was counted only a few times. Relative to the germline gene, one junction end is altered; a read error may explain this. The rearrangement uses TRBV5-8 and TRBJ1-2; D is unclear. The germline V gene encodes CDR1 SGHTS and CDR2 YDEGEE. The CDR3 length is 12 residues. The CDR3 DNA follows: TGTGCCAGCAACTTGGATATCGAGCACTTACTCTTC. Translated, it gives CASNLDIEHLLF.

This clone was counted between two and nine times. The chain couples TRBV19 to TRBJ2-3; the D is unclear. V was clipped by 3 bases and J by 5 bases, with 12 bases between them. This CDR3 is built from 14 residues. CDR1 is LNHDA, CDR2 SQIVND, per germline (reference sequence). As DNA, the CDR3 is TGTGCCAGTAGTATCTCCCAGGATGAAGATACGCAGTATTTT. Protein: CASSISQDEDTQYF. Complete variable domain (other parts from reference TRBV19 and TRBJ2-3): DGGITQSPKYLFRKEGQNVTLSCEQNLNHDAMYWYRQDPGQGLRLIYYSQIVNDFQKGDIAEGYSVSREKKESFPLTVTSAQKNPTAFYLCASSISQDEDTQYFGPGTRLTVL.

This clone has more than one count but fewer than ten. The chain has TRBV4-1 and TRBJ2-1; TRBD2 agrees at 7 bases. J gave up 7 bases and V 0 bases, and 6 bases lay outside the gene matches. CDR3 length equals 15 residues. Looked up from germline, CDR1 is MGHRA and CDR2 is YSYEKL. This CDR3 reads CASSQEGRAGNEQFF. The CDR3 coding sequence is TGCGCCAGCAGCCAAGAGGGGAGGGCCGGAAATGAGCAGTTCTTC.

The V gene is TRBV4-1, the J gene TRBJ2-7, with 10 bases that match TRBD2. The CDR3 has 12 amino acids. The J segment lost 9 bases and the V segment lost 6 bases, leaving 5 bases of the junction unmatched. CDR1 and CDR2 from the germline V gene are MGHRA and YSYEKL. CDR3 DNA: TGCGCCAGCAGTAACCTAGCGGGAGCGCAGTACTTC. Translating it yields CASSNLAGAQYF.

This CDR3 reads CASSSYTGYEQYF. In nucleotides, the CDR3 is TGTGCCAGCAGCTCCTATACAGGCTACGAGCAGTACTTC. V gene TRBV7-8 combines with J gene TRBJ2-7, with D possibly being TRBD1 (5 bases). The V end lost 4 bases, the J end lost 3 bases, and 10 bases lay between the germline ends. CDR3 length: 13 residues. Looked up from germline, CDR1 is SGHVS and CDR2 is FQNEAQ.

This clone was seen more than once but under ten times. The rearrangement joins TRBV6-5 to TRBJ1-1; 7 positions match TRBD1. The CDR3 runs to 15 residues. Unmatched junction bases numbered 6, after V lost 4 bases and J lost 1 base. Per the germline V gene, CDR1 is MNHEY and CDR2 is SVGAGI. DNA for the CDR3: TGTGCCAGCAGTTCACCGGGACAGCCGAACACTGAAGCTTTCTTT. Translating it yields CASSSPGQPNTEAFF.

The J gene is TRBJ2-5, the V gene TRBV9; 11 bases match TRBD2. The CDR3 loop spans 14 amino acids. The germline V gene has CDR1 SGDLS and CDR2 YYNGEE. The ends lost 4 bases at V and 5 bases at J; junction bases unmatched: 4. The CDR3 nucleotides read TGTGCCAGCAGCACTAGCGGGAGACTTGAGACCCAGTACTTC. Encoded protein: CASSTSGRLETQYF.

This clone occurred a few times. The rearrangement joins TRBV10-1 to TRBJ2-7, with D hard to call. Trimming stripped 0 bases from V and 5 bases from J, with 17 bases between. This CDR3 comprises 16 residues. The germline gives CDR1 WNHNN, CDR2 SYGVQD (reference sequence). DNA of the CDR3: TGCGCCAGCAGTGAGTCGCTTCGGCGGATACCTAACGAGCAGTACTTC. Its protein is CASSESLRRIPNEQYF.

This clone has a handful of counts. The chain employs TRBV4-3 and TRBJ2-1, with D hard to call. V was pared by 0 bases and J by 5 bases, with 14 bases between. The CDR3 is made up of 16 amino acids. Germline values: CDR1 LGHNA, CDR2 YSLEER. In DNA form, the CDR3 reads TGCGCCAGCAGCCAAGATCGGAGCCTTCGTAACAATGAGCAGTTCTTC. Translation gives CASSQDRSLRNNEQFF.

This clone turned up a few times. The chain uses TRBV5-1 and TRBJ2-3; a possible D gene is TRBD2 (6 bases). Germline V gives CDR1 SGHRS, CDR2 YFSETQ. This CDR3 is 13 amino acids long. Trimming left V 3 bases short and J 2 bases short, with 7 bases between. CDR3 loop: CASSSGDTDTQYF. CDR3 coding DNA: TGCGCCAGCAGCTCGGGGGACACAGATACGCAGTATTTT.

This rearrangement joins TRBV10-3 to TRBJ1-1; D is unclear. The CDR3 consists of 13 residues. Germline V gene data show CDR1 as ENHRY and CDR2 as SYGVKD. Trimming removed 6 bases at V and 5 bases at J, with 13 bases between. The CDR3 nucleotides are TGTGCCATCAGCGCTACTCAAGAGACTGAAGCTTTCTTT. Translation: CAISATQETEAFF.

The chain combines TRBV14 with TRBJ2-3, with D unresolved. Germline CDR1 and CDR2: SGHDN and FVKESK. The CDR3 runs 14 residues. V lost 2 bases, J lost 2 bases, and 8 bases lay in between. This chain's CDR3 is CASSQQVITDTQYF. The CDR3 coding sequence is TGTGCCAGCAGCCAACAGGTTATCACAGATACGCAGTATTTT.

This clone was seen only a few times. J is TRBJ1-3 and V is TRBV2; tentative D call: TRBD1 (6 bases). Trimming removed 5 bases at V and 0 bases at J, with 23 bases between. The germline CDR1 and CDR2 sequences are SNHLY and FYNNEI. This CDR3 contains 19 residues. The CDR3 sequence is CASSTSLGTYTYSGNTIYF. For the CDR3, the DNA is TGTGCCAGCAGTACGTCACTGGGGACATACACCTACTCTGGAAACACCATATATTTT.

The chain joins TRBV7-6 to TRBJ1-5; D unresolved. V lost 2 bases and J 3 bases, leaving 2 bases between the germline ends. Germline V gene lookup returns CDR1 SGHVS and CDR2 FNYEAQ. This CDR3 has 12 amino acids. CDR3 bases: TGTGCCAGCAGCTTACTCAATCAGCCCCAGCATTTT. Its protein is CASSLLNQPQHF.